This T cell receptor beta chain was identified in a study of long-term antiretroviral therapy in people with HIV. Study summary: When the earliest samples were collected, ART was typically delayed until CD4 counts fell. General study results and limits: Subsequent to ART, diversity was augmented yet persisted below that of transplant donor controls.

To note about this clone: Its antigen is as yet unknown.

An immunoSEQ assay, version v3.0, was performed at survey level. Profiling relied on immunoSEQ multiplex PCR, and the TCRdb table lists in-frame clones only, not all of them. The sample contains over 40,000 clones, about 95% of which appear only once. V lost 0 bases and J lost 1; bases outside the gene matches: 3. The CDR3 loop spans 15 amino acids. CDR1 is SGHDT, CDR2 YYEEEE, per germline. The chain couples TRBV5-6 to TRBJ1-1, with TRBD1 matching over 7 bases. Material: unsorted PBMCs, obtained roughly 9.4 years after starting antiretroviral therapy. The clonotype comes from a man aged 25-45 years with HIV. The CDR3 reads CASSLGGQSNTEAFF. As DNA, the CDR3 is TGTGCCAGCAGCTTGGGGGGACAGTCGAACACTGAAGCTTTCTTT.